The rows below give T cell receptor beta chains drawn from one sample of a study of blood T cell repertoires in COVID-19. Generated by immunoSEQ multiplex PCR, the TCRdb table keeps only in-frame clones and is missing some. The sample consists of about 170,000 clones, around 87% of them appearing once. The material sequenced was peripheral blood. The receptors were gathered from a man in his sixties with COVID-19, enrolled during active disease. CDR3s include the opening cysteine and the closing phenylalanine or tryptophan. Only some rows state a clone size, as once, few, many or a class for expanded clones.

TRBV14 | . | CASSQELAHNEQFF
TRBV5-1 | . | CASSLEASLGEQYF
TRBV6-5 | . | CASSYSGTGYSGYTF
TRBV24-1 | . | CATSQGEGEKLFF
TRBV4-3 | . | CASSHLSGGAEAFF
TRBV28 | . | CASSWPGVYEQYF
TRBV7-2 | . | CASSLGDRDQETQYF
TRBV7-2 | . | CASSLDVSSSYNSPLHF
TRBV9 | . | CASSEEDSRSGVFF
TRBV10-3 | . | CAISVSRAEAFF
TRBV7-2 | . | CASNYRGSGFNEQFF
TRBV14 | . | CASSPRQGSTEAFF
TRBV19 | . | CASSPPGTVNNEQFF
TRBV6-5 | . | CASRSGTGGNSPLHF
TRBV19 | . | CASSPPGETQYF
TRBV13 | . | CASSLGRGPQHF
TRBV7-2 | . | CASSLSSSYEQYF
TRBV28 | . | CASTKTGVYGYTF
TRBV27 | . | CASSRGGTGDGFYEQYF
TRBV7-9 | . | CASRETEVHTEAFF
TRBV6-5 | . | CATRGVGEKLFF
TRBV3-1/TRBV3-2 | . | CASSLGTSGRQYF
TRBV15 | . | CATSRDRTTGDLQETQYF
TRBV19 | . | CASSTGRENIQYF
TRBV28 | . | CASSQDRGWLAFF
TRBV6-4 | . | CASTRETGGELFF
TRBV28 | . | CASSPIQGATEAFF
TRBV28 | . | CASRSYTGTGDTEAFF
TRBV4-1 | . | CASSQGGLAGVGTGELFF
TRBV25-1 | once | CASSERTSGGYTDTQYF
TRBV7-7 | . | CASSLSSGGGHHNEQFF
TRBV27 | . | CASSLGRAVSGANVLTF
TRBV5-5 | . | CASSSDRVGGYTF
TRBV20-1 | . | CSASSGIISTDTQYF
TRBV7-2 | . | CASSAMLGGTEAFF
TRBV10-3 | . | CAISEAKTVNTEAFF
TRBV7-9 | . | CASSPLTSGEPLETQYF
TRBV11-3 | . | CASSFSGGTGDF
TRBV4-1 | . | CASSQAPGPNSPLHF
TRBV16 | . | CASSQSGRGDYGYTF
TRBV2 | . | CASGLSGNTIYF
TRBV5-5 | once | CASSFPTGSYGYTF
TRBV29-1 | . | CSDRAGGTYNEQFF
TRBV19 | . | CASSFARDRGSPLHF
TRBV2 | . | CASSGRQGTNSPLHF
TRBV7-9 | . | CASSSSGQGNSPLHF
TRBV28 | . | CASSLPLDVTRQPQHF
TRBV6-5 | . | CAIKTGSYGYTF
TRBV6-2/TRBV6-3 | . | CASSQTLAGVNEQFF